Listed below are T cell receptor beta chains from one sample, sequenced in a study of blood T cell repertoires in COVID-19. Assay used: immunoSEQ multiplex PCR; TCRdb lists only in-frame clones, some missing. This sample has about 170,000 clones, with roughly 88% found just once. Sequencing was performed on peripheral blood. The source is a woman between 55 and 75 years old with acute or convalescent COVID-19. The CDR3 runs from the conserved cysteine through the conserved F or W. A D gene is named only where the DNA matches it firmly. Clone size is stated in some rows and not others, as once, few, many or a class when expanded.

clone_size: -
j_call: TRBJ1-5
d_call: -
v_call: TRBV9
cdr3_aa: CASSTGSTNQPQHF
cdr3_nt: TGTGCCAGCAGCACAGGGTCGACCAATCAGCCCCAGCATTTT

clone_size: -
j_call: TRBJ1-1
d_call: -
v_call: TRBV12-1
cdr3_aa: CASSFTGERNTEAFF
cdr3_nt: TGTGCCAGCAGCTTCACAGGGGAGAGGAACACTGAAGCTTTCTTT

clone_size: -
j_call: TRBJ2-4
d_call: TRBD2
v_call: TRBV28
cdr3_aa: CASSLQAGVYIQYF
cdr3_nt: TGTGCCAGCAGTCTACAAGCGGGGGTTTACATTCAGTACTTC

clone_size: -
j_call: TRBJ2-3
d_call: -
v_call: TRBV18
cdr3_aa: CASSPRGPDTQYF
cdr3_nt: TGTGCCAGCTCACCCCGCGGGCCAGATACGCAGTATTTT

clone_size: -
j_call: TRBJ1-1
d_call: -
v_call: TRBV5-6
cdr3_aa: CASSLLRGGAEAFF
cdr3_nt: TGTGCCAGCAGCTTGCTGAGGGGGGGAGCTGAAGCTTTCTTT

clone_size: few
j_call: TRBJ1-2
d_call: -
v_call: TRBV28
cdr3_aa: CASSLHHRGGMSGYTF
cdr3_nt: TGTGCCAGCAGCCTTCATCATCGGGGGGGTATGTCTGGCTACACCTTC

clone_size: once
j_call: TRBJ2-6
d_call: TRBD1
v_call: TRBV30
cdr3_aa: CAWSAGQQAGANVLTF
cdr3_nt: TGTGCCTGGAGTGCGGGACAGCAGGCTGGGGCCAACGTCCTGACTTTC

clone_size: few
j_call: TRBJ2-1
d_call: TRBD1
v_call: TRBV7-3
cdr3_aa: CASSLMGQGAYNEQFF
cdr3_nt: TGTGCCAGCAGCTTAATGGGACAGGGGGCATACAATGAGCAGTTCTTC

clone_size: -
j_call: TRBJ1-1
d_call: TRBD1
v_call: TRBV6-5
cdr3_aa: CASISSGQGHSAFF
cdr3_nt: TGTGCCAGCATCTCTTCGGGACAGGGCCATTCGGCTTTCTTT

clone_size: -
j_call: TRBJ2-7
d_call: TRBD1
v_call: TRBV6-2/TRBV6-3
cdr3_aa: CASSPRQGSNYEQYF
cdr3_nt: TGTGCCAGCAGTCCCCGACAGGGGTCTAACTACGAGCAGTACTTC

clone_size: -
j_call: TRBJ2-7
d_call: TRBD1
v_call: TRBV6-6
cdr3_aa: CASTGRTGAYEQYF
cdr3_nt: TGTGCCAGCACCGGACGGACAGGCGCCTACGAGCAGTACTTC

clone_size: -
j_call: TRBJ2-3
d_call: TRBD2
v_call: TRBV14
cdr3_aa: CASSHERGASTDTQYF
cdr3_nt: TGTGCCAGCAGCCACGAGCGGGGGGCGAGCACAGATACGCAGTATTTT

clone_size: -
j_call: TRBJ2-2
d_call: TRBD2
v_call: TRBV7-6
cdr3_aa: CASSLWTEWASVLAGKNGELFF
cdr3_nt: TGTGCCAGCAGCTTATGGACAGAATGGGCCTCTGTTCTAGCGGGGAAGAACGGGGAGCTGTTTTTT

clone_size: -
j_call: TRBJ2-5
d_call: TRBD2
v_call: TRBV30
cdr3_aa: CAWSVGGGGAGETQYF
cdr3_nt: TGTGCCTGGAGTGTCGGAGGCGGGGGGGCAGGGGAGACCCAGTACTTC

clone_size: -
j_call: TRBJ1-1
d_call: -
v_call: TRBV11-2
cdr3_aa: CASSLVSSEAFF
cdr3_nt: TGTGCCAGCAGCTTAGTAAGCTCTGAAGCTTTCTTT

clone_size: once
j_call: TRBJ2-7
d_call: -
v_call: TRBV7-7
cdr3_aa: CASSLEEGSYEQYF
cdr3_nt: TGTGCTAGCAGCTTAGAGGAGGGTTCGTACGAGCAGTACTTC

clone_size: -
j_call: TRBJ1-1
d_call: -
v_call: TRBV7-9
cdr3_aa: CASSFSTGTEAFF
cdr3_nt: TGTGCCAGCAGCTTTTCGACTGGGACTGAAGCTTTCTTT

clone_size: -
j_call: TRBJ2-7
d_call: TRBD1
v_call: TRBV28
cdr3_aa: CASRPPGQGFYEQYF
cdr3_nt: TGTGCCAGCAGACCGCCGGGACAGGGGTTCTACGAGCAGTACTTC

clone_size: -
j_call: TRBJ1-1
d_call: TRBD1
v_call: TRBV27
cdr3_aa: CASRIIGGENTEAFF
cdr3_nt: TGTGCCAGCAGAATTATAGGGGGCGAGAACACTGAAGCTTTCTTT

clone_size: -
j_call: TRBJ1-4
d_call: -
v_call: TRBV18
cdr3_aa: CASFGDMESDGLFF
cdr3_nt: TGTGCCAGCTTCGGGGACATGGAATCCGACGGACTGTTTTTT

clone_size: -
j_call: TRBJ2-3
d_call: -
v_call: TRBV12-3/TRBV12-4
cdr3_aa: CASRVALADTQYF
cdr3_nt: TGTGCCAGCCGCGTAGCGCTCGCAGATACGCAGTATTTT

clone_size: -
j_call: TRBJ2-1
d_call: -
v_call: TRBV27
cdr3_aa: CASSWRGQEFF
cdr3_nt: TGTGCCAGCAGTTGGCGGGGCCAAGAGTTCTTC